Below, 23 T cell receptor beta chains from the same sample are listed, as sequenced in a study of regulatory T cells in long-lasting Graves disease. Indicated time point: newly diagnosed GD, antithyroid drugs for less than 3 months. From RNA extracted from PBMCs, the TCR library was made. TCR beta libraries were built with iRepertoire HTBI primers and Arm-PCR of CDR3 regions. TCRdb fed the multiplex PCR reads into MiXCR, producing one record per CDR3 protein. This sample has about 400,000 distinct CDR3 sequences; approximately 15% occur once, and the top ten carry under 9%. These data were likewise used in another study, on T cells in Graves' hyperthyroidism and ophthalmopathy.

The material was peripheral blood mononuclear cells (PBMCs), obtained at new diagnosis, from a patient treated with antithyroid drugs. All receptors derive from a woman between 40 and 50 years old with Graves disease.

This clonotype has only a few counts. V gene TRBV20-1 combines with J gene TRBJ2-7, with D possibly matching TRBD1 (6 bases). Germline assignment: CDR1 DFQATT and CDR2 SNEGSKA (reference sequence). Trimming took 5 bases from V and 4 from J, leaving 15 bases between them. CDR3 length: 13 residues. The CDR3 is CSAPETGRYEQYF. DNA for the CDR3: TGCAGTGCTCCAGAGACAGGTCGTTACGAGCAGTACTTC.

This clonotype was seen ten or more times. The rearrangement joins TRBV6-2 or TRBV6-3 to TRBJ2-1, with D hard to call. The CDR3 length is 13 residues. V was pared by 2 bases and J by 9 bases, with 11 bases between. CDR1 is MNHEY and CDR2 is SVGEGT in the germline V gene. DNA of the CDR3: TGTGCCAGCAGTTACGTCCTTTACGGTGAGCAGTTCTTC. It translates to CASSYVLYGEQFF.

This clonotype was counted many times. The V gene is TRBV11-3, the J gene TRBJ1-4; 8 bases agree with TRBD1. V was pared by 4 bases and J by 7 bases, with 11 bases of the junction left unmatched. CDR1 and CDR2 (germline): SGHNT, YENEEA. The CDR3 spans 16 residues. The CDR3 DNA is TGTGCCAGCAGCTCGACGGACAGGGATGGTAGTGAAAAACTGTTTTTT. Amino acid sequence: CASSSTDRDGSEKLFF.

In this sample, this clonotype turned up many times. The chain carries TRBV27 and TRBJ2-7, with D tentatively TRBD1 (5 bases). In germline, CDR1 is MNHEY, CDR2 SMNVEV (reference sequence). V lost 2 bases to trimming and J lost 2 bases, with 10 bases between them. The CDR3 loop spans 14 amino acids. CDR3 nucleotides: TGTGCCAGCAGTTTAGTGGACAAAGCCTACGAGCAGTACTTC. Translated: CASSLVDKAYEQYF.

This clonotype has more than one count but fewer than ten. The chain has TRBV18 and TRBJ1-3; D is unresolved. Trimming left V 1 base short and J 0 bases short, with 16 bases between. The germline gives CDR1 KGHSH, CDR2 LQKENI. CDR3 length: 18 residues. DNA for the CDR3: TGTGCCAGCTCACCACGGGGAGGGTCCAGGAGCTCTGGAAACACCATATATTTT. Translated, it gives CASSPRGGSRSSGNTIYF.

In its sample, this clonotype was seen many times. The V and J genes are TRBV30 and TRBJ2-1, with D uncertain. CDR3 length equals 14 residues. The V gene's germline CDR1 is GTSNPN and CDR2 SVGIG (reference sequence). The V end lost 1 base, the J end lost 0 bases, and 7 bases lay between the germline ends. The CDR3 sequence is CAWSEHLSYNEQFF. For the CDR3, the DNA is TGTGCCTGGAGTGAACATCTCTCCTACAATGAGCAGTTCTTC.

The table lists this clonotype with many counts. V usage is TRBV28 and J usage is TRBJ2-7; 8 nucleotides line up with TRBD1. In germline, CDR1 is MDHEN, CDR2 SYDVKM. With V trimmed by 6 bases and J by 1 base, 8 bases remained unmatched. The CDR3 runs 15 residues. CDR3 nucleotide sequence: TGTGCCAGCAGCCCAGGGACAGGCCGTTCCTACGAGCAGTACTTC. It yields the protein CASSPGTGRSYEQYF.

In its sample, this clonotype was seen once. A read error may be the cause here, since a much bigger clone is one base away. The rearrangement uses TRBV6-2 or TRBV6-3 and TRBJ1-5; D not resolved. The length of the CDR3 is 16 residues. Germline CDR1 MNHEY, CDR2 SVGEGT. Trimming stripped 3 bases from V and 5 bases from J, with 17 bases between. CDR3 nucleotide sequence: TGTGCCAGCAGTTATCTTTTCGGGTCCGGCGATCAGCCCCAGCATTTT. Translating it yields CASSYLFGSGDQPQHF.

In its sample, this clonotype was seen many times. The chain employs TRBV12-3 or TRBV12-4 and TRBJ2-1; D call uncertain. V was pared by 5 bases and J by 10 bases, with 12 bases between. The CDR3 extends over 12 amino acids. The CDR3 reads CASSVITIEQFF. Here the CDR3 DNA reads TGTGCCAGCAGTGTAATCACTATAGAGCAGTTCTTC.

The rearrangement uses TRBV19 and TRBJ2-7; the D call may be TRBD1 or TRBD2 (6 bases each). Germline CDR1 is LNHDA and CDR2 is SQIVND (reference sequence). The V end was cut by 3 bases, the J end by 0 bases, with 15 bases between. The CDR3 consists of 16 residues. CDR3 region: CASSIRGVGSSYEQYF. CDR3 coding DNA: TGTGCCAGTAGTATTAGGGGGGTGGGGAGCTCCTACGAGCAGTACTTC.

To note about this clonotype: Since a much larger clone is just one base distant, this may be a read error. This chain uses TRBV11-2 with TRBJ1-5; 9 bases fit TRBD1. The germline CDR1 and CDR2 sequences are SGHAT and FQNNGV. This CDR3 is built from 20 residues. J was trimmed by 4 bases and V by 1 base; bases with no gene match: 17. The CDR3 sequence is CASSLGGPGQGTSSNQPQHF. In nucleotides, the CDR3 is TGTGCCAGCAGCTTAGGGGGTCCGGGACAGGGAACGAGTAGTAATCAGCCCCAGCATTTT.

This clonotype was picked up many times. CDR3 sequence (DNA): TGTGCCTGGAGAGCCCCGGACCAAACAGATACGCAGTATTTT. Translation: CAWRAPDQTDTQYF. The chain couples TRBV30 to TRBJ2-3; no definite D call. With 3 bases removed from V and 3 bases from J, the gap between germline ends came to 13 bases. Germline V gene data show CDR1 as GTSNPN and CDR2 as SVGIG (reference sequence). This CDR3 is 14 amino acids long.

At least ten counts were recorded for this clonotype. The V call is TRBV11-2, the J call TRBJ2-2; 8 nucleotides line up with TRBD1. The trim removed 5 bases at V and 7 bases at J, leaving 3 bases unmatched. CDR1 is SGHAT and CDR2 is FQNNGV in the germline V gene. This CDR3 is built from 13 residues. CDR3 nucleotides: TGTGCCAGCAGCGAGACAGGGGTCGGGGAGCTGTTTTTT. It translates to CASSETGVGELFF.

About this clonotype itself: A read error may be the cause here, since a much bigger clone is one base away. The chain uses TRBV18 and TRBJ1-1; D call uncertain. Germline V CDR1 and CDR2: KGHSH, LQKENI. The CDR3 totals 13 residues. The CDR3 bases are TGTGCCAGCCCACCCTGGGCGAACACTGAAGCTTTCTTT. The encoded protein is CASPPWANTEAFF.

There are many counts of this clonotype. V and J are TRBV19 and TRBJ2-5; D might be TRBD1 or TRBD2, each matching 5 bases. Germline CDR1 is LNHDA and CDR2 is SQIVND (reference sequence). The CDR3 loop spans 14 amino acids. V lost 5 bases and J 1 base, leaving 11 bases between the germline ends. Here the CDR3 DNA reads TGTGCCAGTAGTTCCGGGACGGTCCAAGAGACCCAGTACTTC. It is translated as CASSSGTVQETQYF.

The chain combines TRBV30 with TRBJ2-6; 8 bases are a match to TRBD2. The germline V gene has CDR1 GTSNPN and CDR2 SVGIG (reference sequence). There are 14 residues in the CDR3. Trimming at V came to 4 bases and at J to 13 bases, leaving 12 bases not matched to a gene. The CDR3: CAWTLAGPAVVLTF. The CDR3, as DNA: TGTGCCTGGACATTAGCGGGACCCGCCGTGGTCCTGACTTTC.

This clonotype came up many times. V gene TRBV11-2 combines with J gene TRBJ2-7; 9 bases are shared with TRBD1. V gave up 5 bases and J gave up 5 bases; unmatched junction bases: 19. This CDR3 contains 18 residues. Germline V gene sequence: CDR1 SGHAT, CDR2 FQNNGV. CDR3 protein: CASSIFPGQGSSDHEQYF. CDR3 nucleotides: TGTGCCAGCAGCATATTCCCGGGACAGGGTAGCTCAGACCACGAGCAGTACTTC. Combining the CDR3 with reference TRBV11-2 and TRBJ2-7 gives the whole variable domain EAGVAQSPRYKIIEKRQSVAFWCNPISGHATLYWYQQILGQGPKLLIQFQNNGVVDDSQLPKDRFSAERLKGVDSTLKIQPAKLEDSAVYLCASSIFPGQGSSDHEQYFGPGTRLTVT.

Remarks on this clonotype: This may be a read error: a much more frequent sequence differs by one nucleotide. The rearrangement uses TRBV5-5 and TRBJ2-3; 9 bases agree with TRBD2. This CDR3 is 15 amino acids long. J gave up 1 base and V 1 base, and 1 base lay outside the gene matches. CDR1 is SGHKS and CDR2 is YYEKEE in the germline V gene (reference sequence). The CDR3 sequence: CASSLWTSGTDTQYF. CDR3 DNA sequence: TGTGCCAGCAGCTTGTGGACTAGCGGCACAGATACGCAGTATTTT.

This clonotype was counted at least ten times. The chain couples TRBV5-1 to TRBJ2-7; D perhaps matches TRBD1 (5 bases). The CDR3 runs 13 residues. Trimming cost V 1 base and J 5 bases, with 10 bases left between them. Germline assignment: CDR1 SGHRS and CDR2 YFSETQ. The CDR3 DNA follows: TGCGCCAGCAGCTTGCCAGGGCGGCACGAGCAGTACTTC. Its translation: CASSLPGRHEQYF.

To note about this clonotype: A clone one base away is much larger, so this may be a read error. This sequence joins TRBV19 and TRBJ1-4; D ambiguous. V was cut by 6 bases and J by 7 bases, with 21 bases left in between. Per the germline V gene, CDR1 is LNHDA and CDR2 is SQIVND (reference sequence). The CDR3 length is 16 residues. CDR3 sequence (DNA): TGTGCCAGTAGCCCCGAGAGAACAAGAGCCGGTGAAAAACTGTTTTTT. It is translated as CASSPERTRAGEKLFF.

This clonotype was observed at least ten times. This chain uses TRBV7-9 with TRBJ2-5; 7 bases agree with TRBD1. Germline V gene data show CDR1 as SEHNR and CDR2 as FQNEAQ (reference sequence). The ends lost 6 bases at V and 1 base at J; junction bases unmatched: 8. The CDR3 is 15 amino acids. CDR3 nucleotide sequence: TGTGCCAGCAGTCAACACCAGGGGGTCCAAGAGACCCAGTACTTC. Translated, it gives CASSQHQGVQETQYF.

This clonotype was counted between two and nine times. The J gene is TRBJ2-5, the V gene TRBV19; 10 bases agree with TRBD2. There are 18 residues in the CDR3. V lost 1 base to trimming and J lost 2 bases; unmatched junction nucleotides: 10. The V gene's germline CDR1 is LNHDA and CDR2 SQIVND (reference sequence). The CDR3 DNA follows: TGTGCCAGTAGTATAGTGGCTAGCGGGAGTGGGGGGCAAGAGACCCAGTACTTC. Translated: CASSIVASGSGGQETQYF.

A few counts support this clonotype. A junction boundary mismatches the germline segment, possibly from a read error. The genes are TRBV7-2 and TRBJ2-7; D unresolved. CDR1 is SGHTA and CDR2 is FQGNSA in the germline V gene. The CDR3 covers 13 residues. This CDR3 is CASSFKGFYEQYF. CDR3 nucleotide sequence: TGCGCCAGCAGCTTTAAGGGATTCTACGAGCAGTACTTC.